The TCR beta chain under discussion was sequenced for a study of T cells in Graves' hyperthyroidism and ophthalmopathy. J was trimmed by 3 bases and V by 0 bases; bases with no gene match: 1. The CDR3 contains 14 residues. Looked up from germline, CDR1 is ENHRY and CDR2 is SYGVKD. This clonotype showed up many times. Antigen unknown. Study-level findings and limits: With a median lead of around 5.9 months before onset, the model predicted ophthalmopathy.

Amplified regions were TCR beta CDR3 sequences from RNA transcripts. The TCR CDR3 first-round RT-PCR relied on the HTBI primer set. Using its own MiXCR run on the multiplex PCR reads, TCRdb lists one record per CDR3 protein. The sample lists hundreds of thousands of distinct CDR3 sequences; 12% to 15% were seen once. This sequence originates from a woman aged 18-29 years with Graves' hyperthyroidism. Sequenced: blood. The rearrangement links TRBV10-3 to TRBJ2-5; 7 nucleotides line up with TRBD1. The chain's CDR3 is CAISESTGEETQYF. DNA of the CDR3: TGTGCCATCAGTGAGTCTACAGGGGAAGAGACCCAGTACTTC.